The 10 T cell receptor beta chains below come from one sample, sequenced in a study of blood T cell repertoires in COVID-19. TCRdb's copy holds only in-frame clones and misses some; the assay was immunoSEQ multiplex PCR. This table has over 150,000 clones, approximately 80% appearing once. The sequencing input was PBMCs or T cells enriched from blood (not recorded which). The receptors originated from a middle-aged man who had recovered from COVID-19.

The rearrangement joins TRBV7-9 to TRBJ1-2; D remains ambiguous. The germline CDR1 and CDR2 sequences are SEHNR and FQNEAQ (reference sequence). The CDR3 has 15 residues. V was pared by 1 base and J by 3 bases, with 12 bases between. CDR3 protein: CASSLDVSPDYGYTF. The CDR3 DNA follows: TGTGCCAGCAGCTTAGATGTCAGTCCCGACTATGGCTACACCTTC.

CDR3 residues: CASRTGQGNTGELFF. The DNA for the CDR3 is TGTGCCAGCAGGACAGGGCAGGGTAACACCGGGGAGCTGTTTTTT. The J gene is TRBJ2-2, the V gene TRBV28; TRBD1 matches at 7 bases. J was trimmed by 2 bases and V by 6 bases; bases with no gene match: 6. The germline CDR1 and CDR2 sequences are MDHEN and SYDVKM. CDR3 length: 15 amino acids. Full variable domain (missing parts from reference TRBV28 and TRBJ2-2): DVKVTQSSRYLVKRTGEKVFLECVQDMDHENMFWYRQDPGLGLRLIYFSYDVKMKEKGDIPEGYSVSREKKERFSLILESASTNQTSMYLCASRTGQGNTGELFFGEGSRLTVL.

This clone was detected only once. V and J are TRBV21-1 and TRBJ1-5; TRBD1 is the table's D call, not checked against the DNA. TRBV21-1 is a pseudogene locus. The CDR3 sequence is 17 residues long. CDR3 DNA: TGTGCCAGCAGCAAAGGGGGCAGGGGGGCCCTTAATCAGCCCCAGCATTTT. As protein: CASSKGGRGALNQPQHF.

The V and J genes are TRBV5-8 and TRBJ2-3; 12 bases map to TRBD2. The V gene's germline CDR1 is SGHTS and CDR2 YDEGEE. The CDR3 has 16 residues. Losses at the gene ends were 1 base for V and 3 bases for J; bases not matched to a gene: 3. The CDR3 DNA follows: TGTGCCAGCAGCTTGACTAGCGGGAGGACTACAGATACGCAGTATTTT. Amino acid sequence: CASSLTSGRTTDTQYF.

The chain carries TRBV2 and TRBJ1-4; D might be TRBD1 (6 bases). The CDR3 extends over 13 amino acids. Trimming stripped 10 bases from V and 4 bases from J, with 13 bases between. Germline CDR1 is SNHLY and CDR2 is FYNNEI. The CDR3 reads CATRQDYNEKLFF. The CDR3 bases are TGTGCCACGAGACAGGATTATAATGAAAAACTGTTTTTT.

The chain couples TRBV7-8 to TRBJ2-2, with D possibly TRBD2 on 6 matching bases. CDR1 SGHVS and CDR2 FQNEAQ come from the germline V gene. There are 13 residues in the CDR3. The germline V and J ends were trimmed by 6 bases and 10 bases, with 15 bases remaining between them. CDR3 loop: CASRRRAWEELFF. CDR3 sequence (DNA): TGTGCCAGCAGGAGGAGGGCCTGGGAGGAGCTGTTTTTT.

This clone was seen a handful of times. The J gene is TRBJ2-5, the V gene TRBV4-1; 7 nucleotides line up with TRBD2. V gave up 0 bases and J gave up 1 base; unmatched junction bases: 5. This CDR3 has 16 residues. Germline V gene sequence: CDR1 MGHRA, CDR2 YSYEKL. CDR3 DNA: TGCGCCAGCAGCCAAGAGGCAAGCGGGATCCAAGAGACCCAGTACTTC. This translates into CASSQEASGIQETQYF.

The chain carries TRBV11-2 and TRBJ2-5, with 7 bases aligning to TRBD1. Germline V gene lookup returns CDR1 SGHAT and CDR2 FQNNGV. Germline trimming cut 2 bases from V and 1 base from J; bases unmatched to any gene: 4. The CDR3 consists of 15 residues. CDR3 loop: CASSLSYRGQETQYF. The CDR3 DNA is TGTGCCAGCAGCTTATCGTACAGGGGCCAAGAGACCCAGTACTTC.

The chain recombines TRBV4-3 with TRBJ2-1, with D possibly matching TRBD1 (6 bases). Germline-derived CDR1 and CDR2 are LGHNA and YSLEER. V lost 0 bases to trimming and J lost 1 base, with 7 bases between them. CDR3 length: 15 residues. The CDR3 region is CASSQDRGSYNEQFF. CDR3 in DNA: TGCGCCAGCAGCCAAGACAGGGGTTCCTACAATGAGCAGTTCTTC.

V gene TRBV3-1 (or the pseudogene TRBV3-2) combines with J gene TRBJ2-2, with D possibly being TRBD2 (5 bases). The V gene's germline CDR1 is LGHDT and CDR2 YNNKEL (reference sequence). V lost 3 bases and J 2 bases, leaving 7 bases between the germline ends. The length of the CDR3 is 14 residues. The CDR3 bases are TGTGCCAGCAGCCAGGACTTCAACACCGGGGAGCTGTTTTTT. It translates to CASSQDFNTGELFF.